The rows below give T cell receptor beta chains drawn from one sample of a study of cytotoxic CD8 clonotypes in ibrutinib-treated CLL. This table comes from immunoSEQ multiplex PCR, and its TCRdb copy is limited to in-frame clones, with some not included. Of under 35,000 clones listed, 55% to 70% are singletons. Material: PBMCs, obtained after 24 months of ibrutinib treatment. The origin of the receptors is a human donor with chronic lymphocytic leukemia. Both conserved end residues are part of each CDR3. A D gene is named only where the DNA matches it firmly. Not every row has a clone size; where given, it reads once, few, many or a size class.

J,D,size,V,DNA,CDR3
TRBJ1-1,.,.,TRBV27,TGTGCCAGCAGTCTGATCGGGGGCGCTGAAGCTTTCTTT,CASSLIGGAEAFF
TRBJ2-1,.,.,TRBV19,TGTGCCAGTAGTCTCGACAGGAGCGCCTACAATGAGCAGTTCTTC,CASSLDRSAYNEQFF
TRBJ2-3,TRBD1,.,TRBV9,TGTGCCAGCAGAAGGACCGGGACAGGGGCCCCAGATACGCAGTATTTT,CASRRTGTGAPDTQYF
TRBJ2-7,.,.,TRBV7-2,TGTGCCAAGGGTGAGGGCTACGAGCAGTACTTC,CAKGEGYEQYF
TRBJ1-1,.,.,TRBV6-5,TGTGCCAGCAGTTACGGACACCCTCTGACTGATGAAGCTTTCTTT,CASSYGHPLTDEAFF
TRBJ2-3,TRBD2,.,TRBV28,TGTGCCAGCGGGACTCTAGCGGGGGGGGAGAGGACGCAGTATTTT,CASGTLAGGERTQYF
TRBJ2-7,.,.,TRBV15,TGTGCCACCAGCAGAGATTTCAGGGGGGGCGAGCAGTACTTC,CATSRDFRGGEQYF
TRBJ1-6,.,.,TRBV6-5,TGTGCCAGCAGTTACAGGCAGGGCAATTCACCCCTCCACTTT,CASSYRQGNSPLHF
TRBJ2-2,.,once,TRBV5-1,TGCGCCAGCAGTAGGTCACAGTCCACCACCGGGGAGCTGTTTTTT,CASSRSQSTTGELFF
TRBJ1-1,.,.,TRBV5-6,TGTGCCAGCAGCTTTCGGGCGGAAGCTTTCTTT,CASSFRAEAFF
TRBJ1-5,.,.,TRBV7-2,TGTGCCAGCAGCTCCCCAGTGGGGACTAATCAGCCCCAGCATTTT,CASSSPVGTNQPQHF
TRBJ1-6,.,.,TRBV2,TGTGCCAGCAGTGTGGTACAGGGCGGTTCACCCCTCCACTTT,CASSVVQGGSPLHF